The T cell receptor (beta chain) under discussion was sequenced for a study of T cell responses to AZD1222 COVID-19 vaccine. Whole-study results and caveats: Repertoires in all cases were sampled only once the peak T cell response had passed. Among AZD1222 vaccinees, only 5 to 7 were seropositive at baseline. In the spike-specific TCR repertoire, nearly half reportedly target unmutated variant regions.

Generated by immunoSEQ multiplex PCR, the TCRdb table keeps only in-frame clones and is missing some. The sample lists some 120,000 clones; approximately 84% were seen once. Worth noting for this clone: Its antigen is still unknown.

CDR3 length equals 15 residues. Looked up from germline, CDR1 is MGHDK and CDR2 is SYGVNS. The J segment lost 8 bases and the V segment lost 6 bases, leaving 11 bases of the junction unmatched. The TCR originated in an adult in good health. The material was peripheral blood, obtained on day 0 of AZD1222 vaccination. The gene calls are TRBV25-1 and TRBJ2-4; 9 positions match TRBD2. The CDR3, as DNA: TGTGCCAGCAGGAACCTAGCGGGATGGGAGCACATTCAGTACTTC. Translation gives CASRNLAGWEHIQYF.